The present TCR beta chain was sequenced within a study of beta chain features in type 1 diabetes. Study conclusions and caveats: TCRB CDR3s from Type 1 diabetes patients were moderately but significantly shorter in all four CD4+ subsets.

The germline V and J ends were trimmed by 1 base and 6 bases, with 12 bases remaining between them. Germline V gene data show CDR1 as SNHLY and CDR2 as FYNNEI. The CDR3 has 14 residues. Expressed TCRB transcripts were sequenced because the isolated RNA had all been reverse transcribed beforehand. Using immunoSEQ multiplex PCR, the repertoire was profiled, and TCRdb retains in-frame clones only, with some absent. Seen here are 300,000 to 350,000 clones, roughly 13% observed once, and the top ten hold roughly 0.015%. Regarding this clone: Its antigen is still unknown.

This chain joins TRBV2 and TRBJ1-2, with D possibly matching TRBD1 (6 bases). The origin of this receptor is a woman aged 18-30 years with type 1 diabetes. Sequencing was done on a sample of naive CD4+ T cells from blood. CDR3 residues: CASSEGQGSNGYTF. CDR3 nucleotides: TGTGCCAGCAGTGAAGGGCAGGGGTCGAATGGCTACACCTTC.